These 28 T cell receptor delta chains originate from one sample sequenced in a study of Vδ1+ human thymocytes. Overall study results and limits: Thymic TRG and TRD repertoires appeared highly polyclonal.

No cognate antigen is known for these TCRs. The template was reverse-transcribed extracted RNA. Pooled V-gene forward primers with one constant-region reverse primer generated the CDR3 amplicons by multiplex PCR. TCRdb processed the multiplex PCR reads again with the CATT caller. The sample records more than 50,000 delta-chain clones, over 12% being singletons. The specimen sequenced was Vdelta1+ gamma-delta thymocytes from the thymus. Specified subset: FACS-sorted CD3+ TCRalphabeta- TCRVdelta1+ TCRVdelta2- thymocytes. Every receptor here comes from a girl under three years old who had congenital heart surgery.

The sample holds a few counts of this clone. J is TRDJ1 and V is TRDV1; 7 bases agree with TRDD3. V gave up 0 bases and J gave up 0 bases; unmatched junction bases: 22. The CDR3 has 22 residues. Germline CDR1 TSWWSYY, CDR2 QGS. CDR3 sequence reads: CALGELVPRKLGIMGYTDKLIF. CDR3 in DNA: TGTGCTCTTGGGGAACTAGTCCCGCGGAAACTGGGGATCATGGGTTACACCGATAAACTCATCTTT.

The chain links TRDV1 to TRDJ1; 10 positions agree with TRDD3. The trim removed 5 bases at V and 1 base at J, leaving 10 bases unmatched. The CDR3 spans 17 residues. Germline CDR1 is TSWWSYY and CDR2 is QGS. The CDR3 region is CALGKASYWGITDKLIF. CDR3 coding DNA: TGTGCTCTTGGGAAAGCTTCCTACTGGGGGATCACCGATAAACTCATCTTT.

The chain recombines TRDV1 with TRDJ1; TRDD3 aligns across 9 bases. The CDR3 runs to 22 residues. Losses at the gene ends were 5 bases for V and 0 bases for J; bases not matched to a gene: 25. CDR1 TSWWSYY and CDR2 QGS come from the germline V gene. The CDR3 DNA reads TGTGCTCTTGGGAAGCCAGGGATGGGGGATAATCGCGCTAGATGGTACACCGATAAACTCATCTTT. This sequence encodes CALGKPGMGDNRARWYTDKLIF.

The chain has TRDV1 and TRDJ1; D is unresolved. Trimming left V 0 bases short and J 6 bases short, with 8 bases between. The germline V gene has CDR1 TSWWSYY and CDR2 QGS. The CDR3 runs to 13 residues. In DNA, the CDR3 is TGTGCTCTTGGGGAACTTCCTGGTTATAAACTCATCTTT. Protein product: CALGELPGYKLIF.

This clone was detected only a few times. This sequence joins TRDV1 and TRDJ1; D not resolved. V lost 5 bases and J 5 bases, leaving 18 bases between the germline ends. The CDR3 has 15 residues. The germline gives CDR1 TSWWSYY, CDR2 QGS. The chain's CDR3 is CALGNALNRRDKLIF. The CDR3 nucleotides read TGTGCTCTTGGGAATGCCCTTAACCGGCGGGATAAACTCATCTTT.

There are a few counts of this clone. This specimen includes other DNA sequences encoding the same CDR3. V is TRDV1 and J is TRDJ1; D gene ambiguous. The V end was cut by 4 bases, the J end by 0 bases, with 9 bases between. The germline V gene has CDR1 TSWWSYY and CDR2 QGS. This CDR3 comprises 14 residues. In nucleotides, the CDR3 is TGTGCTCTTGGGGGACCGGGTTACACCGATAAACTCATCTTT. It translates to CALGGPGYTDKLIF.

This clone was recorded a few times. The gene calls are TRDV1 and TRDJ1; 10 bases line up with TRDD3. The V gene end was trimmed by 2 bases and the J gene end by 0 bases; junction bases not matched to a gene: 15. CDR3 size: 20 residues. Germline-derived CDR1 and CDR2 are TSWWSYY and QGS. This CDR3 reads CALGECPASVLGDYTDKLIF. For the CDR3, the DNA is TGTGCTCTTGGGGAATGCCCCGCCAGCGTACTGGGGGATTACACCGATAAACTCATCTTT.

The table lists this clone with a few counts. The gene calls are TRDV1 and TRDJ1; the match to TRDD2 covers 9 bases. The CDR3 contains 22 residues. Germline V gene data show CDR1 as TSWWSYY and CDR2 as QGS. V lost 4 bases to trimming and J lost 0 bases; unmatched junction nucleotides: 24. The CDR3 DNA reads as TGTGCTCTTGGGGGCGGTCCTTCCTACCCGGTACTGGAGCCATCGTACACCGATAAACTCATCTTT. Translated: CALGGGPSYPVLEPSYTDKLIF.

This clone was counted only a few times. The V gene is TRDV1, the J gene TRDJ1, with TRDD3 identical over 13 bases. The CDR3 consists of 20 residues. Losses at the gene ends were 3 bases for V and 3 bases for J; bases not matched to a gene: 16. CDR1 is TSWWSYY, CDR2 QGS, per germline. The CDR3 protein is CALGDPFVLGDTPGADKLIF. Written as DNA, the CDR3 is TGTGCTCTTGGGGACCCCTTCGTACTGGGGGATACGCCTGGGGCCGATAAACTCATCTTT.

This clone was seen only a few times. The rearrangement uses TRDV1 and TRDJ1, with a tentative D call TRDD3 (5 bases). Germline values: CDR1 TSWWSYY, CDR2 QGS. V dropped 1 base and J dropped 4 bases, with 19 bases sitting between them. The CDR3 contains 17 residues. The CDR3 loop reads CALGERVAFTGGDKLIF. The DNA of the CDR3 is TGTGCTCTTGGGGAACGGGTGGCGTTTACTGGAGGCGATAAACTCATCTTT.

The chain uses TRDV1 and TRDJ1; no clear D. The CDR3 consists of 12 residues. Trimming took off 5 bases at V and 5 bases at J, with 9 bases between the two ends. Germline loops: CDR1 TSWWSYY, CDR2 QGS. CDR3 in DNA: TGTGCTCTTGGGCAGAGAGGGGATAAACTCATCTTT. Protein: CALGQRGDKLIF.

Concerning this clone: This sample includes further DNA sequences coding for the same CDR3. This chain links TRDV2 with TRDJ1; possibly TRDD2 for D (5 bases). Trimming shortened V by 5 bases and J by 1 base, and 13 bases separated the two germline ends. From germline, CDR1 is GEAIGNYY and CDR2 EKD. CDR3 length: 14 amino acids. CDR3 sequence: CACVLVLRTDKLIF. As DNA, the CDR3 is TGTGCCTGTGTGCTGGTCCTTCGCACCGATAAACTCATCTTT.

This chain connects TRDV1 to TRDJ1; 7 bases align to TRDD3. After removal of 1 base from V and 7 bases from J, the junction contained 21 bases not matched to a gene. The germline V gene has CDR1 TSWWSYY and CDR2 QGS. This CDR3 spans 19 amino acids. The CDR3 is CALGERGTQPPELGVKLIF. CDR3 in DNA: TGTGCTCTTGGGGAACGCGGGACCCAACCCCCCGAGCTGGGGGTTAAACTCATCTTT.

The chain has TRDV1 and TRDJ1, with D unresolved. CDR1 is TSWWSYY and CDR2 is QGS in the germline V gene. V lost 5 bases to trimming and J lost 0 bases, with 19 bases between them. The CDR3 contains 17 residues. The DNA for the CDR3 is TGTGCTCTTGGGACCCCCTCCCACTTACCGTACACCGATAAACTCATCTTT. Protein sequence: CALGTPSHLPYTDKLIF.

The sample holds a few counts of this clone. The chain is built from TRDV1 and TRDJ1; 12 nucleotides match TRDD3. There are 22 residues in the CDR3. Per germline, CDR1 TSWWSYY and CDR2 QGS. V lost 1 base and J lost 2; bases outside the gene matches: 20. The CDR3 DNA is TGTGCTCTTGGGGAACCCTTCCTACGGAAACTGGGGGATACAACTCGGACCGATAAACTCATCTTT. Protein: CALGEPFLRKLGDTTRTDKLIF.

The sample holds a few counts of this clone. The rearrangement links TRDV1 to TRDJ1; 10 bases map to TRDD3. Trimming took 2 bases from V and 0 from J; bases not matched to a gene: 12. The CDR3 sequence is 19 residues long. Germline V gene data show CDR1 as TSWWSYY and CDR2 as QGS. The CDR3 loop is CALGENVHWGIWDTDKLIF. The DNA for the CDR3 is TGTGCTCTTGGGGAAAACGTCCACTGGGGGATCTGGGACACCGATAAACTCATCTTT.

Remarks on this clone: A read error may account for a junction end that differs from germline. The chain recombines TRDV1 with TRDJ1, with D tentatively TRDD3 (7 bases). The CDR3 runs to 22 residues. Germline V gene sequence: CDR1 TSWWSYY, CDR2 QGS. The CDR3 bases are TGTGCTCTTGGGGAACCCTGGCCTTCCCCTATACTGGGGACTCCCGACACCGGTAAACTCATCTTT. Amino acid sequence: CALGEPWPSPILGTPDTGKLIF.

This clone was seen more than once but under ten times. V is TRDV1 and J is TRDJ1; maybe TRDD3 (6 bases). The CDR3 runs to 23 residues. The V gene lost 0 bases and the J gene lost 0 bases, with 32 bases spanning the gap. Germline V gene data show CDR1 as TSWWSYY and CDR2 as QGS. The CDR3 sequence is CALGELGTVPRQGTGPHTDKLIF. The CDR3 DNA reads TGTGCTCTTGGGGAACTAGGAACGGTCCCCCGGCAAGGTACTGGGCCCCACACCGATAAACTCATCTTT.

There are a few counts of this clone. This chain links TRDV1 with TRDJ1; TRDD3 agrees at 8 bases. After removal of 7 bases from V and 3 bases from J, the junction contained 7 bases not matched to a gene. The germline CDR1 and CDR2 sequences are TSWWSYY and QGS. This CDR3 spans 14 amino acids. The CDR3 DNA reads TGTGCTCTTGCGGAGGGGGATAGTCCCGATAAACTCATCTTT. This translates into CALAEGDSPDKLIF.

This sequence joins TRDV1 and TRDJ1, with 11 bases aligning to TRDD3. The CDR3 has 19 amino acids. The J segment lost 0 bases and the V segment lost 3 bases, leaving 12 bases of the junction unmatched. The V gene's germline CDR1 is TSWWSYY and CDR2 QGS. The chain's CDR3 is CALGDPGGYRGTNTDKLIF. For the CDR3, the DNA is TGTGCTCTTGGGGACCCTGGGGGATACCGAGGGACGAACACCGATAAACTCATCTTT.

Note on this clone: One end of the junction does not line up with germline, which may come from a read error. The rearrangement links TRDV1 to TRDJ1; 9 nucleotides match TRDD3. In germline, CDR1 is TSWWSYY, CDR2 QGS. The CDR3 contains 28 residues. The CDR3 region has the DNA TGTGCTTTTGGGGAAGGGACACTTTACGGGACTAGCCATACTGGGGGACCCCCCTTACTACCCCTCACCGATAAACTCATCTTT. It is translated as CAFGEGTLYGTSHTGGPPLLPLTDKLIF.

V and J are TRDV1 and TRDJ1, with D maybe TRDD3 (5 bases). The ends were cut back, 0 bases at V and 2 bases at J, with 16 bases in the middle. The CDR3 spans 17 residues. The germline V gene has CDR1 TSWWSYY and CDR2 QGS. CDR3 sequence: CALGELVRPHTTDKLIF. CDR3 DNA: TGTGCTCTTGGGGAACTTGTTCGGCCCCATACGACCGATAAACTCATCTTT.

With regard to this clone: Other DNA sequences in the same sample also yield this CDR3. The chain joins TRDV1 to TRDJ1; no clear D gene. Between the trimmed V and J ends, which lost 0 bases and 5 bases, there was a span of 7 bases. This CDR3 contains 13 residues. Germline CDR1 is TSWWSYY and CDR2 is QGS. The CDR3 loop reads CALGELGTDKLIF. Written as DNA, the CDR3 is TGTGCTCTTGGGGAACTAGGCACGGATAAACTCATCTTT.

The chain links TRDV1 to TRDJ1, with D perhaps TRDD2 (9 bases). Trimming removed 1 base from V and 0 bases from J, with 36 bases in between. This CDR3 comprises 24 residues. CDR1 and CDR2 from the germline V gene are TSWWSYY and QGS. The chain's CDR3 is CALGEPKESLPTRGYPTNTDKLIF. The CDR3 coding sequence is TGTGCTCTTGGGGAACCGAAGGAGAGCCTTCCTACGAGGGGATACCCAACGAACACCGATAAACTCATCTTT.

V and J are TRDV1 and TRDJ1; D is perhaps TRDD2 (6 bases). Germline loops: CDR1 TSWWSYY, CDR2 QGS. This CDR3 has 23 residues. The V end lost 1 base, the J end lost 10 bases, and 43 bases lay between the germline ends. The CDR3 nucleotides read TGTGCTCTTGGGGAACGCGAATCCTCTCCTACGTCGGGCTGGGTCTCACCTCCTTGGGCACTCATCTTT. It is translated as CALGERESSPTSGWVSPPWALIF.

The chain employs TRDV1 and TRDJ1, with 11 nucleotides matching TRDD3. This CDR3 has 17 amino acids. The junction had 5 bases not matched to a gene; V was cut back by 2 bases and J by 0 bases. Germline values: CDR1 TSWWSYY, CDR2 QGS. The CDR3 DNA sequence: TGTGCTCTTGGGGAAGGCTGGGGGATACCTTACACCGATAAACTCATCTTT. This sequence encodes CALGEGWGIPYTDKLIF.

The gene calls are TRDV1 and TRDJ1; no definite D call. This CDR3 is built from 18 residues. V was clipped by 0 bases and J by 0 bases, with 17 bases between them. Germline loops: CDR1 TSWWSYY, CDR2 QGS. The CDR3 region is CALGELESPGPYTDKLIF. DNA for the CDR3: TGTGCTCTTGGGGAACTAGAGTCCCCGGGACCGTACACCGATAAACTCATCTTT.

This clone was counted only a few times. The chain has TRDV1 and TRDJ1; 7 nucleotides line up with TRDD3. The V gene's germline CDR1 is TSWWSYY and CDR2 QGS. The CDR3 spans 17 residues. Unmatched junction bases numbered 9, after V lost 1 base and J lost 1 base. The CDR3 coding sequence is TGTGCTCTTGGGGAACGGGGCCTGGGGGTTTTCACCGATAAACTCATCTTT. Translating gives CALGERGLGVFTDKLIF.